This T cell receptor beta chain was obtained from a study of cytotoxic CD8 clonotypes in ibrutinib-treated CLL. Method: immunoSEQ multiplex PCR; TCRdb's copy keeps in-frame clones and lacks some. Here the sample spans over 150,000 clones, more than 75% being singletons. The study, taken as a whole, reports: Clonality went up at the time of ibrutinib response, stayed stable in sustained remission, and later dropped back toward its baseline level at progression. Treatment saw public clonotypes, which were uncommon, either contract or stay stable. Patients showed higher baseline clonality than age-matched healthy donors, and it tracked circulating CD8+ T-cell counts.

This clone was recorded only once. Its antigen is unknown. The germline V gene encodes CDR1 MDHEN and CDR2 SYDVKM. V lost 5 bases and J 4 bases, leaving 15 bases between the germline ends. The CDR3 spans 15 residues. This TCR came from a human donor with chronic lymphocytic leukemia. The rearrangement uses TRBV28 and TRBJ1-3; TRBD1 is a possible D gene (6 bases). This specimen was PBMCs, taken after 12 months of ibrutinib treatment. The CDR3 DNA follows: TGTGCCAGCAGTGACCCCCGGGGGGCAGGAAACACCATATATTTT. Amino acid sequence: CASSDPRGAGNTIYF.